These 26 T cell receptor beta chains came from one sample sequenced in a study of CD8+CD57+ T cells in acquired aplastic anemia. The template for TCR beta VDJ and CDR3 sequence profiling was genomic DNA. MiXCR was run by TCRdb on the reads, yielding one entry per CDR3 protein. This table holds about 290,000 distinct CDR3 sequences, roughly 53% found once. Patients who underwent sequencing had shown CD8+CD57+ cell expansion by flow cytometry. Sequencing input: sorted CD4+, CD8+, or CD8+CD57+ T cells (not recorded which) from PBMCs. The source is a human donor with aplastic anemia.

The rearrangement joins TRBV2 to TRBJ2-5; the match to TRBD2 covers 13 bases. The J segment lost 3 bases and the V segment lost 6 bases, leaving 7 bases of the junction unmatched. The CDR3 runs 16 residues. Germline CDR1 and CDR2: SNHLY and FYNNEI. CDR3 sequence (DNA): TGTGCCAGCAGAGCGTTCGGGACTAGCGGGGAAGAGACCCAGTACTTC. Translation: CASRAFGTSGEETQYF. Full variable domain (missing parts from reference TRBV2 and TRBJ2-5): EPEVTQTPSHQVTQMGQEVILRCVPISNHLYFYWYRQILGQKVEFLVSFYNNEISEKSEIFDDQFSVERPDGSNFTLKIRSTKLEDSAMYFCASRAFGTSGEETQYFGPGTRLLVL.

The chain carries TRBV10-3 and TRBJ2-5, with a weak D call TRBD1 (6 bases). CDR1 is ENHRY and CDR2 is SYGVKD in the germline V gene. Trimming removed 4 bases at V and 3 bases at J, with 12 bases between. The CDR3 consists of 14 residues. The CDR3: CAISVGAVEETQYF. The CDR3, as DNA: TGTGCCATCAGTGTGGGGGCCGTGGAAGAGACCCAGTACTTC.

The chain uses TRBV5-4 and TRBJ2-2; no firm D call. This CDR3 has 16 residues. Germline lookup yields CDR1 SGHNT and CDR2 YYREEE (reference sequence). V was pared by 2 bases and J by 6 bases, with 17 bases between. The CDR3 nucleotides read TGTGCCAGCAGCTTAAGTGGCAGCTCTTTCGCCGGGGAGCTGTTTTTT. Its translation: CASSLSGSSFAGELFF.

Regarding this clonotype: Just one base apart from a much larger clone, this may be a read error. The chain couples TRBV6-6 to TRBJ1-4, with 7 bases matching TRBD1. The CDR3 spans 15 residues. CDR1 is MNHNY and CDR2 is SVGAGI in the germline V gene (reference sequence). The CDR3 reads CASSSWTGGNGKLFF. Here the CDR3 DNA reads TGTGCCAGCAGTTCCTGGACAGGCGGAAATGGAAAACTGTTTTTT.

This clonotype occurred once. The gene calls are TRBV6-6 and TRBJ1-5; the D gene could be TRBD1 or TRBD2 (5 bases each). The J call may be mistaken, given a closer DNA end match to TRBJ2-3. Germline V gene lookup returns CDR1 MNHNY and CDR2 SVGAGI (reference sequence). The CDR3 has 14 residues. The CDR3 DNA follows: TGTGCCAGCAGATGGGGGATTAGCAATCAGCCCCAGTATTTT. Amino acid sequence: CASRWGISNQPQYF.

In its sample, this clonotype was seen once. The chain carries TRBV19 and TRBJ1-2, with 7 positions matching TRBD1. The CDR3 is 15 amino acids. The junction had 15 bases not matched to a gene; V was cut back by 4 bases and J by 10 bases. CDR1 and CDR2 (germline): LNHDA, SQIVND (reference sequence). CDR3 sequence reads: CASSRTTQGRRAYTF. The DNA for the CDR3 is TGTGCCAGTAGTAGGACCACACAGGGGAGGCGGGCCTACACCTTC. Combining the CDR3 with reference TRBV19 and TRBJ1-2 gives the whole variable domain DGGITQSPKYLFRKEGQNVTLSCEQNLNHDAMYWYRQDPGQGLRLIYYSQIVNDFQKGDIAEGYSVSREKKESFPLTVTSAQKNPTAFYLCASSRTTQGRRAYTFGSGTRLTVV.

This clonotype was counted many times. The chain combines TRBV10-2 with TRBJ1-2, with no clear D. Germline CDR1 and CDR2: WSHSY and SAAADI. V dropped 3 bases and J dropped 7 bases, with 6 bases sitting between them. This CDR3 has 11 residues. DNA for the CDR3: TGCGCCAGCAGTGAAGGCGGTGGCTACACCTTC. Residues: CASSEGGGYTF.

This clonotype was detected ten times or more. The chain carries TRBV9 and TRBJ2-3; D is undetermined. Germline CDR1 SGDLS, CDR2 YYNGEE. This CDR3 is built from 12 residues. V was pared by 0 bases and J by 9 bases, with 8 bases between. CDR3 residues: CASSVDKGTQYF. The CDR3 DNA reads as TGTGCCAGCAGCGTAGATAAAGGAACGCAGTATTTT.

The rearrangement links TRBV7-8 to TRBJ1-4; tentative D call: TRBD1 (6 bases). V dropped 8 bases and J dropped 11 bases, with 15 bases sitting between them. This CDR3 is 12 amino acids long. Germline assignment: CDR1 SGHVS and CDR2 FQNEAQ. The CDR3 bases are TGTGCCAGCGGGACACTACCGGTGAAACTGTTTTTT. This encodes CASGTLPVKLFF.

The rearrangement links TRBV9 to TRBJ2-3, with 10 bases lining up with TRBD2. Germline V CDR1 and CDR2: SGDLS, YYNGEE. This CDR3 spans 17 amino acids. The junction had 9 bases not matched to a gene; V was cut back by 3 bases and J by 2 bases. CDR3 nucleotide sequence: TGTGCCAGCAGCGCGCCCACTAGCGGGACCGTCACAGATACGCAGTATTTT. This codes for CASSAPTSGTVTDTQYF.

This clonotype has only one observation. CDR3 DNA sequence: TGTGCCAGCAGCTTAGGGCAGGGGGCCTACGAGCATTTT. It is translated as CASSLGQGAYEHF. The genes are TRBV7-9 and TRBJ1-5, with 8 bases fitting TRBD1. Germline CDR1 reads SEHNR; CDR2 reads FQNEAQ (reference sequence). The CDR3 totals 13 residues. Trimming removed 1 base from V and 14 bases from J; junction bases left unmatched: 7. Combining the CDR3 with reference TRBV7-9 and TRBJ1-5 gives the whole variable domain DTGVSQNPRHKITKRGQNVTFRCDPISEHNRLYWYRQTLGQGPEFLTYFQNEAQLEKSRLLSDRFSAERPKGSFSTLEIQRTEQGDSAMYLCASSLGQGAYEHFGDGTRLSIL.

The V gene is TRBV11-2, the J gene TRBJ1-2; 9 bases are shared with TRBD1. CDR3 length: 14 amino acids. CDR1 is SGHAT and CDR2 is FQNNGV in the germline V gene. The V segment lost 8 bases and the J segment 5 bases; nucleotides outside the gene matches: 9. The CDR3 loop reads CASRVTGTGYGYTF. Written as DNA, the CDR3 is TGTGCCAGCCGAGTTACGGGGACAGGGTATGGCTACACCTTC.

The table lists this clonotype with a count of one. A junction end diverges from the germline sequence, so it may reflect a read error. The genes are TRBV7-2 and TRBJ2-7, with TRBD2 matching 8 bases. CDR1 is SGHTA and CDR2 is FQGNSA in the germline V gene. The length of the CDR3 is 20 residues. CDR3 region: CATSRVGGPGGQRTLYEQYF. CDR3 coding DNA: TGTGCCACCAGCAGAGTGGGAGGACCGGGAGGGCAGAGGACGCTCTACGAGCAGTACTTC.

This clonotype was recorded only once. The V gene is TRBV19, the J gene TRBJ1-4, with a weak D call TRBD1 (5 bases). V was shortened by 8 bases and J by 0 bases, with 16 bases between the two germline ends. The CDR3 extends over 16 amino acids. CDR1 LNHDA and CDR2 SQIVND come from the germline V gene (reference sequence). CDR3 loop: CASGQGVRATNEKLFF. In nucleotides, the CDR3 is TGTGCCAGTGGCCAGGGTGTAAGAGCAACTAATGAAAAACTGTTTTTT.

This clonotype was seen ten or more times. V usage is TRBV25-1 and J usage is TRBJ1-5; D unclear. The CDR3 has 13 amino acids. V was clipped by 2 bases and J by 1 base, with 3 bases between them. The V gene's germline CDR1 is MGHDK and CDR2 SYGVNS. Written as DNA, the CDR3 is TGTGCCAGCAGTGAACGGAGCAATCAGCCCCAGCATTTT. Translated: CASSERSNQPQHF.

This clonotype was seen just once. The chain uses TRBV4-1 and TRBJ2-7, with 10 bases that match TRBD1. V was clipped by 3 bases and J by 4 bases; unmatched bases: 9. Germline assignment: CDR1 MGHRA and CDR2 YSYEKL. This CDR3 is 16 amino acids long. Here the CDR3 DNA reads TGCGCCAGCAGCCATTCGACCGGGACAGGGGAATACGAGCAGTACTTC. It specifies CASSHSTGTGEYEQYF.

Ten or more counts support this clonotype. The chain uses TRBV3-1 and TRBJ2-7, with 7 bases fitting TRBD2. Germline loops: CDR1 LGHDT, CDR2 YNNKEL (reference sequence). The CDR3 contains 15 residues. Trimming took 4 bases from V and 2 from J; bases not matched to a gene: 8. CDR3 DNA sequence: TGTGCCAGCAGCCCCAGCGGGACTCCTACCTACGAGCAGTACTTC. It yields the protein CASSPSGTPTYEQYF.

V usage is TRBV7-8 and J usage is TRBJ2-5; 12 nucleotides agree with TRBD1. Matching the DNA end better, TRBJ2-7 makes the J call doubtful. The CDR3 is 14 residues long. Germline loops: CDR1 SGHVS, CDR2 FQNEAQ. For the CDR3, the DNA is TGTGCCAGCAGCGGGACAGGGGGCGCAGCCGAGCAGTACTTC. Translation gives CASSGTGGAAEQYF.

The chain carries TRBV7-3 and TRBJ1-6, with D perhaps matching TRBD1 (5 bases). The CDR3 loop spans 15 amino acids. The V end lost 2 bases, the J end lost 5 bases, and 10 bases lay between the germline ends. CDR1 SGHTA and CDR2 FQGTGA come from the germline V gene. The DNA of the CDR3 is TGTGCCAGCAGCTTATTGGGACGGGATAATTCACCCCTCCACTTT. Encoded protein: CASSLLGRDNSPLHF.

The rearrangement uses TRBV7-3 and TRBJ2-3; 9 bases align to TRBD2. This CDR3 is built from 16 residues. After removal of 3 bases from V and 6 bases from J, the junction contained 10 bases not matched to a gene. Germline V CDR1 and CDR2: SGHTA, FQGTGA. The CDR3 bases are TGTGCCAGCAGCTTGGGGCGGGGGGGTTTGGCCGATACGCAGTATTTT. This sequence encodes CASSLGRGGLADTQYF.

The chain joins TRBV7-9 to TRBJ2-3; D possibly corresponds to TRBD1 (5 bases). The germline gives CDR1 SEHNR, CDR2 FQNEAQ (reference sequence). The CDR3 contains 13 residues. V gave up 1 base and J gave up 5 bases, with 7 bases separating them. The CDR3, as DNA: TGTGCCAGCAGCTTAGATGGACAAGATACGCAGTATTTT. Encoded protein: CASSLDGQDTQYF.

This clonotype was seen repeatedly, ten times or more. The CDR3 loop reads CSATRRGQGNQPQHF. As DNA, the CDR3 is TGCAGTGCCACTCGTCGAGGACAGGGGAATCAGCCCCAGCATTTT. The chain couples TRBV20-1 to TRBJ1-5; 9 bases map to TRBD1. Looked up from germline, CDR1 is DFQATT and CDR2 is SNEGSKA (reference sequence). The CDR3 sequence is 15 residues long. J was trimmed by 4 bases and V by 6 bases; bases with no gene match: 10.

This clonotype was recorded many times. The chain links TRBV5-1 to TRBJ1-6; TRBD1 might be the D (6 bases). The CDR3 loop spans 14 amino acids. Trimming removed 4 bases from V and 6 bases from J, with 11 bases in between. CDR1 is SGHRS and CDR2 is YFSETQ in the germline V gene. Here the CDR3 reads CASSQEQGNSPLHF. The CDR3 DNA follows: TGCGCCAGCAGCCAGGAACAGGGTAATTCACCCCTCCACTTT.

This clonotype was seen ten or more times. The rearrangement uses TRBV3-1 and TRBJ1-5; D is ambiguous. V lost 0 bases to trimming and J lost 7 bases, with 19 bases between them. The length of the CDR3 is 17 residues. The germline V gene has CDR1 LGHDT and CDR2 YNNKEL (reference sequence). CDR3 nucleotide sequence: TGTGCCAGCAGCCAAGAGTGGGGAGCTGGGAGTGGGCAGCCCCAGCATTTT. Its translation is CASSQEWGAGSGQPQHF.

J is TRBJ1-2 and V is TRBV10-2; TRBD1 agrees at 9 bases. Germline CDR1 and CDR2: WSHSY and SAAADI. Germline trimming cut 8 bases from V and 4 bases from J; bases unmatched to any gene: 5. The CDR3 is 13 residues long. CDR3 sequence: CASRTGVGYGYTF. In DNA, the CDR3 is TGCGCCAGCCGGACAGGGGTCGGCTATGGCTACACCTTC.

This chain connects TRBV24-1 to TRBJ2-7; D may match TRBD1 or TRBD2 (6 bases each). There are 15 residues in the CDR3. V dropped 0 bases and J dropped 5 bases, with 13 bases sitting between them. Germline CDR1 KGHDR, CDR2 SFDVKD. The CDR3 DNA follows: TGTGCCACCAGTGATTTGCCCGGGGGCGCAGACGAGCAGTACTTC. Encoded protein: CATSDLPGGADEQYF.